The 3 T cell receptor beta chains below come from one sample, sequenced in a study of spatial heterogeneity in lung cancer. TCRdb itself ran the 5' RACE reads through MiXCR, one entry per CDR3 protein. Of about 110,000 distinct CDR3 sequences listed, 11% are singletons. The sample's time point: blood at routine non-recurrence follow-up after resection. The sequencing here drew on PBMCs, taken at follow-up. The receptors here all came from a female donor with early-stage non-small cell lung cancer.

This clonotype was counted at least ten times. The chain uses TRBV7-8 and TRBJ1-6; a possible D gene is TRBD1 (5 bases). Trimming removed 4 bases from V and 7 bases from J, with 14 bases in between. CDR1 and CDR2 (germline): SGHVS, FQNEAQ. There are 15 residues in the CDR3. The CDR3 reads CASSSQGTGNSPLHF. CDR3 DNA sequence: TGTGCCAGCAGCTCCCAGGGTACGGGAAATTCACCCCTCCACTTT. Filled out from reference TRBV7-8 and TRBJ1-6, the complete variable domain reads GAGVSQSPRYKVAKRGQDVALRCDPISGHVSLFWYQQALGQGPEFLTYFQNEAQLDKSGLPSDRFFAERPEGSVSTLKIQRTQQEDSAVYLCASSSQGTGNSPLHFGNGTRLTVT.

This clonotype was seen ten or more times. DNA of the CDR3: TGTGCCAGCAGCTTGGGTGTCAGGGGGCCGACTGAAGCTTTCTTT. The encoded protein is CASSLGVRGPTEAFF. The V call is TRBV5-4, the J call TRBJ1-1; 8 nucleotides agree with TRBD1. V shed 0 bases and J 5 bases; nucleotides not matched to a gene: 6. The CDR3 sequence is 15 residues long. Germline V gives CDR1 SGHNT, CDR2 YYREEE (reference sequence). Based on the CDR3 plus reference TRBV5-4 and TRBJ1-1, the full variable domain is ETGVTQSPTHLIKTRGQQVTLRCSSQSGHNTVSWYQQALGQGPQFIFQYYREEENGRGNFPPRFSGLQFPNYSSELNVNALELDDSALYLCASSLGVRGPTEAFFGQGTRLTVV.

The rearrangement uses TRBV12-3 or TRBV12-4 and TRBJ2-3, with a tentative D call TRBD2 (5 bases). V lost 2 bases and J 0 bases, leaving 9 bases between the germline ends. The CDR3 sequence is 15 residues long. The CDR3 protein is CASSLRRTSTDTQYF. The CDR3 bases are TGTGCCAGCAGTTTAAGACGGACTAGCACAGATACGCAGTATTTT.